This paragraph reports one TCR beta chain. The data originate from a study of OX40 agonist ivuxolimab in advanced cancers. Study in general: Patients were dosed intravenously with ivuxolimab at 0.01 to 10 mg/kg every 2 weeks. Prior checkpoint blockade (anti-PD-1, anti-PD-L1 or anti-CTLA-4) was permitted; around 37% had it.

Germline CDR1 is SGHTS and CDR2 is YDEGEE. With V trimmed by 4 bases and J by 0 bases, 14 bases remained unmatched. There are 19 residues in the CDR3. The method was immunoSEQ multiplex PCR; TCRdb's version includes in-frame clones alone and lacks a portion of them. This sample has about 40,000 clones, with 87% found just once. This sequence was found in an adult with an advanced solid tumor such as melanoma, head and neck, liver or kidney cancer. Material: CD4+ or CD8+ T cells sorted from blood, obtained in a trial of the OX40 agonist ivuxolimab. The rearrangement links TRBV5-8 to TRBJ2-5, with 11 positions matching TRBD2. CDR3 DNA sequence: TGTGCCAGCAGCGGGCTATATGGGACTAGCGGACAGTACCAAGAGACCCAGTACTTC. This codes for CASSGLYGTSGQYQETQYF.